A single sample gave rise to the 25 T cell receptor beta chains below, sequenced in a study of T cells in Graves' hyperthyroidism and ophthalmopathy. TCR beta CDR3 region amplification was performed from RNA transcripts. TCR CDR3 regions were first amplified by RT-PCR with HTBI primers. TCRdb re-called the multiplex PCR reads through MiXCR, storing one row per CDR3 protein. The table has 650,000 to 750,000 distinct CDR3 sequences, 13% to 15% seen once. The sample comprised blood. The receptors were gathered from a young woman with Graves' hyperthyroidism.

This clonotype was counted a few times. This chain connects TRBV10-3 to TRBJ2-7; D is unresolved. Germline CDR1 ENHRY, CDR2 SYGVKD. V was cut by 3 bases and J by 2 bases, with 8 bases left in between. The CDR3 is 13 residues long. CDR3 nucleotide sequence: TGTGCCATCAGTGATGTACTTGCCTACGAGCAGTACTTC. Translation gives CAISDVLAYEQYF.

V and J are TRBV20-1 and TRBJ2-3; possibly TRBD1 for D (5 bases). CDR1 and CDR2 (germline): DFQATT, SNEGSKA (reference sequence). The CDR3 has 12 residues. Trimming took off 6 bases at V and 4 bases at J, with 11 bases between the two ends. Here the CDR3 reads CSAPDSPDTQYF. In DNA, the CDR3 is TGCAGTGCGCCCGACAGCCCAGATACGCAGTATTTT.

The sample holds many counts of this clonotype. V gene TRBV7-2 combines with J gene TRBJ1-1; no reliable D call. Looked up from germline, CDR1 is SGHTA and CDR2 is FQGNSA. V was trimmed by 2 bases and J by 1 base, leaving 8 bases between them. CDR3 length equals 14 residues. CDR3 nucleotides: TGTGCCAGCAGCTTACAGTCCCCGAACACTGAAGCTTTCTTT. Protein product: CASSLQSPNTEAFF.

This clonotype has more than one count but fewer than ten. The chain links TRBV2 to TRBJ1-2; D unclear. Germline assignment: CDR1 SNHLY and CDR2 FYNNEI. The CDR3 runs 15 residues. Trimming pared 1 base from V and 3 bases from J, leaving 12 bases between. The CDR3: CASSEVCRTYYGYTF. The CDR3 bases are TGTGCCAGCAGTGAAGTCTGCAGAACTTACTATGGCTACACCTTC.

The V call is TRBV6-5, the J call TRBJ2-7, with D unresolved. This CDR3 comprises 18 residues. Germline V gives CDR1 MNHEY, CDR2 SVGAGI. V dropped 2 bases and J dropped 2 bases, with 22 bases sitting between them. As DNA, the CDR3 is TGTGCCAGCAGTTACCATCCCGCGGCTTATGGGGAACCCTACGAGCAGTACTTC. It specifies CASSYHPAAYGEPYEQYF.

For this clonotype: This could be a read error, since a much larger clone is one nucleotide away. The chain employs TRBV7-9 and TRBJ2-7; D perhaps matches TRBD1 (6 bases). Deletions cut 3 bases from V and 3 bases from J, with 12 bases between. The length of the CDR3 is 14 residues. Germline CDR1 SEHNR, CDR2 FQNEAQ (reference sequence). DNA of the CDR3: TGTGCCAGCAGCTTGGGCAGGGGTTACTACGAGCAGTACTTC. Amino acids: CASSLGRGYYEQYF.

This clonotype occurred many times. V usage is TRBV28 and J usage is TRBJ2-1, with D hard to call. Trimming took 6 bases from V and 4 from J, leaving 7 bases between them. The CDR3 has 12 amino acids. Germline CDR1 MDHEN, CDR2 SYDVKM. The CDR3 DNA is TGTGCCAGCAGCTCCTTATACAATGAGCAGTTCTTC. Translated: CASSSLYNEQFF.

This clonotype was picked up a small number of times. V gene TRBV7-9 combines with J gene TRBJ2-4; no clear D gene. The germline V gene has CDR1 SEHNR and CDR2 FQNEAQ (reference sequence). V dropped 2 bases and J dropped 0 bases, with 14 bases sitting between them. The CDR3 contains 17 residues. Written as DNA, the CDR3 is TGTGCCAGCAGCTTATTTGGCAGCCAACTAGCCAAAAACATTCAGTACTTC. The encoded protein is CASSLFGSQLAKNIQYF.

This clonotype was seen repeatedly, ten times or more. J is TRBJ2-3 and V is TRBV20-1; D is perhaps TRBD1 or TRBD2 (5 bases each). Germline CDR1 is DFQATT and CDR2 is SNEGSKA (reference sequence). V lost 4 bases and J 2 bases, leaving 10 bases between the germline ends. CDR3 size: 13 residues. CDR3 sequence reads: CSAMSGTTDTQYF. In DNA, the CDR3 is TGCAGTGCTATGAGTGGGACCACAGATACGCAGTATTTT.

This clonotype was counted many times. V and J are TRBV19 and TRBJ2-5; 9 bases are a match to TRBD2. This CDR3 is built from 14 residues. The V gene's germline CDR1 is LNHDA and CDR2 SQIVND (reference sequence). V gave up 7 bases and J gave up 3 bases; unmatched junction bases: 6. The CDR3 coding sequence is TGTGCCAGTACCGTAGCGGGAGAGGAAGAGACCCAGTACTTC. Encoded protein: CASTVAGEEETQYF.

This clonotype showed up many times. The V gene is TRBV28, the J gene TRBJ1-2, with D perhaps TRBD1 (5 bases). Germline V gene sequence: CDR1 MDHEN, CDR2 SYDVKM. The CDR3 runs 18 residues. Trimming cost V 3 bases and J 6 bases, with 26 bases left between them. The CDR3 coding sequence is TGTGCCAGCAGTTTGGTCGGGATCTCTCCTGGACATCCGGATGGCTACACCTTC. Protein sequence: CASSLVGISPGHPDGYTF.

The rearrangement links TRBV27 to TRBJ2-5; 9 nucleotides match TRBD1. The CDR3 length is 13 residues. Germline V gene lookup returns CDR1 MNHEY and CDR2 SMNVEV (reference sequence). Trimming at V came to 6 bases and at J to 2 bases, leaving 1 base not matched to a gene. The CDR3 loop reads CASRQGAQETQYF. The CDR3 coding sequence is TGTGCCAGCAGACAGGGGGCGCAAGAGACCCAGTACTTC.

This clonotype occurred many times. The chain recombines TRBV2 with TRBJ2-5; unclear D gene. Trimming took off 3 bases at V and 1 base at J, with 3 bases between the two ends. Germline values: CDR1 SNHLY, CDR2 FYNNEI. CDR3 size: 12 residues. The CDR3 reads CASSDLQETQYF. The CDR3 bases are TGTGCCAGCAGTGATCTCCAAGAGACCCAGTACTTC.

This clonotype was observed at least ten times. The CDR3 sequence is CASSEEDPYQETQYF. The CDR3 DNA reads TGTGCCAGCAGTGAAGAGGACCCGTACCAAGAGACCCAGTACTTC. V is TRBV6-1 and J is TRBJ2-5; the D is unclear. This CDR3 has 15 residues. Deletions cut 1 base from V and 0 bases from J, with 9 bases between. Germline CDR1 is MNHNS and CDR2 is SASEGT.

This clonotype was seen ten or more times. This chain links TRBV20-1 with TRBJ1-1, with D unresolved. The V end lost 5 bases, the J end lost 5 bases, and 15 bases lay between the germline ends. Germline CDR1 reads DFQATT; CDR2 reads SNEGSKA (reference sequence). The CDR3 runs 13 residues. The CDR3 sequence is CSAPQRKRTEAFF. Here the CDR3 DNA reads TGCAGTGCTCCCCAGCGGAAGAGGACTGAAGCTTTCTTT.

The chain links TRBV10-3 to TRBJ2-1; 13 nucleotides agree with TRBD2. Germline V gene sequence: CDR1 ENHRY, CDR2 SYGVKD. The V segment lost 0 bases and the J segment 4 bases; nucleotides outside the gene matches: 15. This CDR3 has 21 residues. The CDR3 reads CAISESIEPRRTSGSYNEQFF. The DNA for the CDR3 is TGTGCCATCAGTGAGTCCATCGAGCCTAGGAGGACTAGCGGGAGTTACAATGAGCAGTTCTTC.

The V and J genes are TRBV27 and TRBJ2-7; 9 positions agree with TRBD2. Germline V lookup: CDR1 MNHEY, CDR2 SMNVEV (reference sequence). The CDR3 runs 16 residues. V shed 6 bases and J 2 bases; nucleotides not matched to a gene: 11. The CDR3 bases are TGTGCCAGCAGGCTAGCGGGAATCCACCACCCCTACGAGCAGTACTTC. Its protein is CASRLAGIHHPYEQYF.

In this sample, this clonotype turned up many times. This sequence joins TRBV5-1 and TRBJ1-3; D not resolved. The CDR3 contains 16 residues. Germline V lookup: CDR1 SGHRS, CDR2 YFSETQ. V was cut by 0 bases and J by 0 bases, with 10 bases left in between. CDR3 sequence: CASSLGGVTSGNTIYF. CDR3 DNA sequence: TGCGCCAGCAGCTTGGGTGGGGTGACCTCTGGAAACACCATATATTTT.

The CDR3 sequence is CAISEKGANTGELFF. CDR3 nucleotides: TGTGCCATCAGTGAGAAGGGGGCCAACACCGGGGAGCTGTTTTTT. The V call is TRBV10-3, the J call TRBJ2-2; 7 bases line up with TRBD1. Per the germline V gene, CDR1 is ENHRY and CDR2 is SYGVKD. Trimming cost V 2 bases and J 2 bases; bases outside gene matches: 2. This CDR3 region has 15 residues.

This clonotype was seen ten or more times. The chain has TRBV18 and TRBJ2-1; 9 nucleotides align to TRBD2. With V trimmed by 5 bases and J by 6 bases, 8 bases remained unmatched. Germline V gene sequence: CDR1 KGHSH, CDR2 LQKENI. The CDR3 length is 15 residues. The CDR3, as DNA: TGTGCCAGCTCAGCTGGGACTAGCCTACCCAATGAGCAGTTCTTC. It specifies CASSAGTSLPNEQFF.

This clonotype showed up many times. The chain joins TRBV7-8 to TRBJ1-1, with D uncertain. Germline V lookup: CDR1 SGHVS, CDR2 FQNEAQ. Trimming took 2 bases from V and 1 from J, leaving 11 bases between them. The CDR3 has 15 residues. CDR3 protein: CASSLITFTNTEAFF. CDR3 DNA sequence: TGTGCCAGCAGCTTAATAACTTTTACGAACACTGAAGCTTTCTTT.

This clonotype has a count of ten or more. The chain has TRBV30 and TRBJ1-2; D may be TRBD1 (5 bases). V was clipped by 2 bases and J by 3 bases, with 10 bases between them. The CDR3 length is 13 residues. Looked up from germline, CDR1 is GTSNPN and CDR2 is SVGIG (reference sequence). The CDR3 bases are TGTGCCTGGAGTACAAGGGACCACTATGGCTACACCTTC. Translating it yields CAWSTRDHYGYTF.

Many counts were recorded for this clonotype. V and J are TRBV24-1 and TRBJ1-5; 12 bases map to TRBD1. Unmatched junction bases numbered 6, after V lost 3 bases and J lost 7 bases. The CDR3 loop spans 16 amino acids. CDR1 KGHDR and CDR2 SFDVKD come from the germline V gene. As DNA, the CDR3 is TGTGCCACCAGTGATGCGGGACAGGGGGCTTACCAGCCCCAGCATTTT. Its protein is CATSDAGQGAYQPQHF.

This clonotype was observed at least ten times. The V and J genes are TRBV7-2 and TRBJ2-7, with D tentatively TRBD2 (6 bases). V lost 2 bases and J 4 bases, leaving 15 bases between the germline ends. The CDR3 runs to 15 residues. Germline assignment: CDR1 SGHTA and CDR2 FQGNSA. DNA of the CDR3: TGTGCCAGCAGCTTAACCGCTAGCGATAGGTACGAGCAGTACTTC. Its protein product is CASSLTASDRYEQYF.

The chain recombines TRBV6-6 with TRBJ2-7, with D possibly TRBD2 on 6 matching bases. Trimming removed 0 bases from V and 3 bases from J, with 15 bases in between. This CDR3 has 16 amino acids. Germline V CDR1 and CDR2: MNHNY, SVGAGI (reference sequence). This CDR3 is CASSYSHRDSDYEQYF. CDR3 DNA: TGTGCCAGCAGTTACTCTCACCGGGACTCAGACTACGAGCAGTACTTC.